The 15 T cell receptor beta chains reported below all come from one sample, sequenced in a study of OX40 agonist ivuxolimab in advanced cancers. Repertoires were generated with immunoSEQ multiplex PCR, while TCRdb's copy carries only in-frame clones and drops some. The sample has 45,000 to 50,000 clones; about 87% are singletons. The sample in question was CD4+ or CD8+ T cells sorted from blood, obtained in a trial of the OX40 agonist ivuxolimab. These receptors came from an adult with an advanced solid tumor such as melanoma, head and neck, liver or kidney cancer.

This chain connects TRBV28 to TRBJ2-3; 10 bases fit TRBD1. The germline V gene has CDR1 MDHEN and CDR2 SYDVKM. This CDR3 is built from 17 residues. J lost 3 bases, V lost 5 bases, and 11 bases had no gene match. Here the CDR3 reads CASSPLRTGGGTDTQYF. CDR3 coding DNA: TGTGCCAGCAGTCCATTACGGACAGGGGGAGGAACAGATACGCAGTATTTT.

The chain uses TRBV19 and TRBJ1-1, with D unresolved. Trimming stripped 3 bases from V and 0 bases from J, with 8 bases between. CDR3 length equals 14 residues. CDR1 and CDR2 from the germline V gene are LNHDA and SQIVND (reference sequence). CDR3 sequence (DNA): TGTGCCAGTAGTATCGTGGAAATGAACACTGAAGCTTTCTTT. Translation gives CASSIVEMNTEAFF. Together with reference TRBV19 and TRBJ1-1, the CDR3 gives the full variable domain: DGGITQSPKYLFRKEGQNVTLSCEQNLNHDAMYWYRQDPGQGLRLIYYSQIVNDFQKGDIAEGYSVSREKKESFPLTVTSAQKNPTAFYLCASSIVEMNTEAFFGQGTRLTVV.

CDR3 protein: CASSLVQNQETQYF. DNA for the CDR3: TGCGCCAGCAGCTTGGTACAAAACCAAGAGACCCAGTACTTC. This chain connects TRBV5-1 to TRBJ2-5, with D unresolved. The germline CDR1 and CDR2 sequences are SGHRS and YFSETQ. V gave up 0 bases and J gave up 0 bases, with 6 bases separating them. CDR3 length: 14 residues. Looking up the rest from reference TRBV5-1 and TRBJ2-5 gives the full variable domain: KAGVTQTPRYLIKTRGQQVTLSCSPISGHRSVSWYQQTPGQGLQFLFEYFSETQRNKGNFPGRFSGRQFSNSRSEMNVSTLELGDSALYLCASSLVQNQETQYFGPGTRLLVL.

The J gene is TRBJ2-7, the V gene TRBV13; D gene unclear. The CDR3 covers 12 residues. The ends were cut back, 3 bases at V and 3 bases at J, with 6 bases in the middle. Germline V lookup: CDR1 PRHDT, CDR2 FYEKMQ (reference sequence). Written as DNA, the CDR3 is TGTGCCAGCAGCTTCAGCTTCTACGAGCAGTACTTC. As protein: CASSFSFYEQYF.

V gene TRBV4-3 combines with J gene TRBJ2-7, with D possibly TRBD2 on 5 matching bases. Looked up from germline, CDR1 is LGHNA and CDR2 is YSLEER. The germline V and J ends were trimmed by 0 bases and 2 bases, with 11 bases remaining between them. The CDR3 loop spans 15 amino acids. Written as DNA, the CDR3 is TGCGCCAGCAGCCAAGATAATGGAGGCGCCTACGAGCAGTACTTC. It yields the protein CASSQDNGGAYEQYF.

The V gene is TRBV7-2, the J gene TRBJ2-5; 9 positions match TRBD2. The J call may be faulty, since TRBJ2-7 better matches the DNA end. The CDR3 consists of 15 residues. Germline CDR1 and CDR2: SGHTA and FQGNSA. The CDR3 protein is CASSLFPSGIYEQYF. The DNA for the CDR3 is TGTGCCAGCAGCTTATTTCCTAGCGGGATTTACGAGCAGTACTTC.

V is TRBV28 and J is TRBJ2-1; 7 bases line up with TRBD2. J was trimmed by 1 base and V by 5 bases; bases with no gene match: 5. Germline V gene lookup returns CDR1 MDHEN and CDR2 SYDVKM. CDR3 length: 15 amino acids. Here the CDR3 DNA reads TGTGCCAGCAGTACGCCCGGGAGGTCCTACAATGAGCAGTTCTTC. This gives the protein CASSTPGRSYNEQFF. The full variable domain, completed using reference TRBV28 and TRBJ2-1, is DVKVTQSSRYLVKRTGEKVFLECVQDMDHENMFWYRQDPGLGLRLIYFSYDVKMKEKGDIPEGYSVSREKKERFSLILESASTNQTSMYLCASSTPGRSYNEQFFGPGTRLTVL.

The rearrangement joins TRBV5-4 to TRBJ2-5; D is undetermined. Trimming left V 4 bases short and J 10 bases short, with 20 bases between. CDR1 SGHNT and CDR2 YYREEE come from the germline V gene (reference sequence). This CDR3 is 14 amino acids long. The CDR3 DNA is TGTGCCAGCAGCCCGCCCCCTCCGGACGTAGGCCAGTACTTC. The encoded protein is CASSPPPPDVGQYF.

The genes are TRBV7-8 and TRBJ1-1, with TRBD1 as a possible D gene (6 bases). The CDR3 is 14 amino acids. Per the germline V gene, CDR1 is SGHVS and CDR2 is FQNEAQ. The V end lost 5 bases, the J end lost 2 bases, and 12 bases lay between the germline ends. In DNA, the CDR3 is TGTGCCAGCAGCCCCTGGGACAAAAACACTGAAGCTTTCTTT. It codes for CASSPWDKNTEAFF.

J is TRBJ1-2 and V is TRBV7-2; D gene ambiguous. Trimming took off 2 bases at V and 5 bases at J, with 15 bases between the two ends. Germline loops: CDR1 SGHTA, CDR2 FQGNSA. The CDR3 has 15 residues. The CDR3 spells CASSLKQLRSYGYTF. The CDR3 DNA reads as TGTGCCAGCAGCTTAAAACAGCTAAGGTCTTATGGCTACACCTTC.

The chain recombines TRBV27 with TRBJ2-7, with 8 bases fitting TRBD1. After removal of 6 bases from V and 3 bases from J, the junction contained 4 bases not matched to a gene. Germline V CDR1 and CDR2: MNHEY, SMNVEV (reference sequence). The CDR3 loop spans 13 amino acids. This CDR3 reads CASRQGDLYEQYF. CDR3 nucleotides: TGTGCCAGCAGACAGGGGGACCTCTACGAGCAGTACTTC.

This clone was seen just once. The genes are TRBV9 and TRBJ2-7; 10 nucleotides match TRBD2. Germline trimming cut 0 bases from V and 6 bases from J; bases unmatched to any gene: 3. Germline CDR1 reads SGDLS; CDR2 reads YYNGEE. The CDR3 covers 14 residues. The CDR3 DNA follows: TGTGCCAGCAGCGTAGAAGCTAGCGGGGGCGAGCAGTACTTC. Amino acid sequence: CASSVEASGGEQYF.

The chain joins TRBV19 to TRBJ2-1, with TRBD2 identical over 15 bases. Germline lookup yields CDR1 LNHDA and CDR2 SQIVND (reference sequence). V shed 4 bases, J shed 12 bases, and the junction held 1 base outside the gene matches. This CDR3 spans 13 amino acids. The CDR3 spells CASSTGLAGGQFF. In DNA, the CDR3 is TGTGCCAGTAGTACGGGACTAGCGGGGGGGCAGTTCTTC.

J is TRBJ2-7 and V is TRBV7-2, with unresolved D. The V gene lost 5 bases and the J gene lost 0 bases, with 8 bases spanning the gap. The CDR3 length is 13 residues. CDR1 SGHTA and CDR2 FQGNSA come from the germline V gene. The CDR3 DNA is TGTGCCAGCAGCCTACTATACTCCTACGAGCAGTACTTC. Translated: CASSLLYSYEQYF.

The V and J genes are TRBV2 and TRBJ1-3; weak D call: TRBD1 (5 bases). Germline CDR1 SNHLY, CDR2 FYNNEI. CDR3 length: 13 amino acids. Trimming removed 4 bases from V and 9 bases from J, with 13 bases in between. CDR3 in DNA: TGTGCCAGCAGTGCATTGGGGGAGGCCACCATATATTTT. It translates to CASSALGEATIYF.